The 14 T cell receptor beta chains below were found in one sample sequenced in a study of cytomegalovirus exposure and HLA in healthy donors. The PCR had 60 Vbeta and 13 Jbeta primers. Sequencing was performed with immunoSEQ multiplex PCR; in TCRdb, only in-frame clones are kept and a portion is missing. The data show around 170,000 clones, around 77% seen once. The sample comprised PBMCs. The origin of the receptors is a man aged 60 to 69 in good health and CMV-seronegative.

The gene calls are TRBV2 and TRBJ1-4; D remains unclear. The ends were cut back, 3 bases at V and 8 bases at J, with 7 bases in the middle. CDR1 and CDR2 from the germline V gene are SNHLY and FYNNEI. The CDR3 has 12 residues. CDR3 nucleotides: TGTGCCAGCAGTGAGGAGAGCGAAAAACTGTTTTTT. It is translated as CASSEESEKLFF.

This clone was seen more than once but under ten times. The chain carries TRBV5-4 and TRBJ2-1; a weak D match, TRBD2 (6 bases). The CDR3 is 13 amino acids. The germline gives CDR1 SGHNT, CDR2 YYREEE (reference sequence). The V end was cut by 0 bases, the J end by 8 bases, with 9 bases between. In nucleotides, the CDR3 is TGTGCCAGCAGCTTGGACCTAGCGTATGAGCAGTTCTTC. Translation gives CASSLDLAYEQFF.

The rearrangement links TRBV6-5 to TRBJ2-5, with TRBD1 matching 9 bases. TRBJ2-7 explains the end of the DNA better; the J call may be wrong. From germline, CDR1 is MNHEY and CDR2 SVGAGI. CDR3 length: 13 amino acids. CDR3 sequence (DNA): TGTGCCAGCGGCCGGGACAGGGACTACGAGCAGTACTTC. Translating it yields CASGRDRDYEQYF.

V usage is TRBV7-7 and J usage is TRBJ2-2; maybe TRBD1 (5 bases). The CDR3 is 16 residues long. V was shortened by 0 bases and J by 7 bases, with 15 bases between the two germline ends. Looked up from germline, CDR1 is SSHAT and CDR2 is FNYEAQ (reference sequence). CDR3 region: CASSLALGRAGGELFF. CDR3 bases: TGTGCCAGCAGCTTAGCATTAGGCAGGGCTGGCGGGGAGCTGTTTTTT. The full variable domain, its missing parts supplied by reference TRBV7-7 and TRBJ2-2, is GAGVSQSPRYKVTKRGQDVTLRCDPISSHATLYWYQQALGQGPEFLTYFNYEAQPDKSGLPSDRFSAERPEGSISTLTIQRTEQRDSAMYRCASSLALGRAGGELFFGEGSRLTVL.

The genes are TRBV7-9 and TRBJ1-5; 7 nucleotides align to TRBD1. The CDR3 sequence is 13 residues long. The germline V gene encodes CDR1 SEHNR and CDR2 FQNEAQ (reference sequence). V lost 10 bases to trimming and J lost 1 base; unmatched junction nucleotides: 4. The DNA for the CDR3 is TGTGCCACCCAGGGGGTCAGCAATCAGCCCCAGCATTTT. Encoded protein: CATQGVSNQPQHF.

V is TRBV23-1 and J is TRBJ2-7; TRBD1 is a possible D gene (5 bases). TRBV23-1 is an ORF, with its function uncertain. Trimming left V 3 bases short and J 7 bases short, with 13 bases between. The CDR3 is 13 residues long. CDR3 nucleotides: TGCGCCAGCAGTCATGGGGCAGGGTGGGAGCAGTACTTC. It is translated as CASSHGAGWEQYF.

The gene calls are TRBV7-2 and TRBJ2-7, with 11 positions matching TRBD2. The germline CDR1 and CDR2 sequences are SGHTA and FQGNSA. CDR3 length equals 16 residues. With V trimmed by 5 bases and J by 7 bases, 13 bases remained unmatched. CDR3 amino acids: CASSNPGLAVPREQYF. The CDR3 DNA follows: TGTGCCAGCAGCAATCCGGGACTAGCGGTACCTCGGGAGCAGTACTTC.

The chain recombines TRBV11-3 with TRBJ1-1; D remains ambiguous. V was pared by 3 bases and J by 11 bases, with 10 bases between. Germline CDR1 SGHNT, CDR2 YENEEA. This CDR3 spans 11 amino acids. The CDR3 sequence is CASSFAGFAFF. CDR3 nucleotides: TGTGCCAGCAGCTTCGCCGGTTTCGCTTTCTTT.

This chain uses TRBV4-1 with TRBJ2-3; 12 bases align to TRBD2. Germline V gene lookup returns CDR1 MGHRA and CDR2 YSYEKL. CDR3 length: 17 residues. After removal of 0 bases from V and 3 bases from J, the junction contained 4 bases not matched to a gene. The CDR3 DNA reads TGCGCCAGCAGCCAAGATCCTAGCGGGGGGGCGACAGATACGCAGTATTTT. Translating it yields CASSQDPSGGATDTQYF.

This clone occurred a few times. The chain uses TRBV7-9 and TRBJ1-1; D remains unclear. The CDR3 runs 15 residues. Trimming took off 4 bases at V and 2 bases at J, with 14 bases between the two ends. Germline-derived CDR1 and CDR2 are SEHNR and FQNEAQ (reference sequence). The CDR3 DNA sequence: TGTGCCAGCAGCTCGCCTGGTTGGAGCAACACTGAAGCTTTCTTT. Amino acid sequence: CASSSPGWSNTEAFF.

This clone was recorded once. DNA of the CDR3: TGTGCCAGCAGCACCCCGGGACAGGGGCCCTATAATTCACCCCTCCACTTT. This codes for CASSTPGQGPYNSPLHF. The rearrangement links TRBV11-2 to TRBJ1-6; 10 positions agree with TRBD1. The germline gives CDR1 SGHAT, CDR2 FQNNGV. The CDR3 consists of 17 residues. After removal of 5 bases from V and 2 bases from J, the junction contained 6 bases not matched to a gene.

J is TRBJ1-4 and V is TRBV6-1; 7 bases fit TRBD1. The CDR3 spans 15 residues. Trimming cost V 6 bases and J 7 bases; bases outside gene matches: 11. Germline assignment: CDR1 MNHNS and CDR2 SASEGT. The CDR3 loop is CASRHEEGTAEKLFF. The CDR3 DNA follows: TGTGCCAGCAGGCACGAGGAAGGGACAGCTGAAAAACTGTTTTTT.

The V and J genes are TRBV9 and TRBJ2-2; D is undetermined. The germline V gene encodes CDR1 SGDLS and CDR2 YYNGEE. This CDR3 is 16 amino acids long. V dropped 2 bases and J dropped 1 base, with 12 bases sitting between them. Here the CDR3 DNA reads TGTGCCAGCAGCGTTCGTCCCCCAGGGAACACCGGGGAGCTGTTTTTT. Protein sequence: CASSVRPPGNTGELFF.

The J gene is TRBJ2-5, the V gene TRBV5-1; possibly TRBD1 for D (5 bases). The end of the DNA aligns better with TRBJ2-7, so the J call may be wrong. Germline CDR1 is SGHRS and CDR2 is YFSETQ. This CDR3 comprises 15 residues. The CDR3 reads CASSLGPDSGYEQYF. CDR3 coding DNA: TGCGCCAGCAGCTTGGGCCCCGACAGTGGATACGAGCAGTACTTC.